The clone carrying this T cell receptor beta chain appeared once. The data stem from a study of blood T cell repertoires in COVID-19. Overall study: Acute-phase and convalescent COVID-19 samples originated in the United States, Italy and Spain. PBMCs, B-cell-depleted T cells, or T cells were the source of the cDNA or gDNA that made up the material.

CDR1 and CDR2 (germline): LNHDA, SQIVND (reference sequence). Between the trimmed V and J ends, which lost 5 bases and 3 bases, there was a span of 10 bases. There are 14 residues in the CDR3. Profiled with immunoSEQ multiplex PCR; TCRdb holds only in-frame clones, not every one. The table has some 160,000 clones, around 90% seen once; the top ten hold approximately 2.9%. The source of this sequence is a man aged 55 to 69 with acute or convalescent COVID-19. The sample taken for sequencing was peripheral blood. The chain is built from TRBV19 and TRBJ2-2, with a weak D call TRBD2 (5 bases). DNA for the CDR3: TGTGCCAGTAGTTCTAGCCCGTACACCGGGGAGCTGTTTTTT. Its protein is CASSSSPYTGELFF.